This T cell receptor beta chain was identified during a study of CD4+ T cells in melanoma. Clones were read by immunoSEQ multiplex PCR, and TCRdb kept only the in-frame ones, dropping some. Of around 20,000 clones in the sample, about four fifths were seen once. Looked up from germline, CDR1 is SGHRS and CDR2 is YFSETQ. V lost 0 bases to trimming and J lost 1 base, with 13 bases between them. The CDR3 length is 16 residues. J is TRBJ1-1 and V is TRBV5-1, with D unclear. This sequence was found in a human donor with melanoma. Sequenced input: cells from a culture (not recorded whether cultured in vitro). This CDR3 is CASSLASGRPNTEAFF. Written as DNA, the CDR3 is TGCGCCAGCAGCTTGGCCTCGGGCAGACCGAACACTGAAGCTTTCTTT.